This is a list of T cell receptor beta chains from one sample in a study of beta chain features in type 1 diabetes. Here immunoSEQ multiplex PCR was the method, and the copy in TCRdb shows in-frame clones only, minus some. Altogether about 160,000 clones are present, roughly 63% being singletons, with the ten largest covering 0.08% to 0.1%. Specimen: naive CD4+ T cells from blood. The receptors originated from a man aged 25 to 40 with type 1 diabetes. CDR3s include the opening cysteine and the closing phenylalanine or tryptophan. Fields, in order: V gene, J gene, clone size, D gene, CDR3 protein, CDR3 DNA. The D gene is left open where the match is weak. The size entry is marked missing in some rows and otherwise reads once, few, many or a size class.

TRBV9	TRBJ1-6	.	TRBD1	CASSPQGVNSPLHF	TGTGCCAGCAGCCCACAGGGGGTCAATTCACCCCTCCACTTT
TRBV9	TRBJ2-7	.	TRBD2	CASSPWIAGALYEQYF	TGTGCCAGCAGCCCCTGGATAGCGGGAGCGCTCTACGAGCAGTACTTC
TRBV5-6	TRBJ1-5	once	TRBD1	CASSLGQGLNQPQHF	TGTGCCAGCAGCTTGGGACAGGGCCTCAATCAGCCCCAGCATTTT
TRBV29-1	TRBJ2-7	.	.	CSVQQGRANSYEQYF	TGCAGCGTTCAACAGGGAAGGGCTAACTCCTACGAGCAGTACTTC
TRBV9	TRBJ1-6	.	.	CASSVFPLHF	TGTGCCAGCAGCGTATTTCCCCTCCACTTT
TRBV5-1	TRBJ2-7	.	.	CASSLDTYEQYF	TGCGCCAGCAGCTTGGACACTTACGAGCAGTACTTC
TRBV30	TRBJ2-5	.	.	CAWSAFSGLGETQYF	TGTGCCTGGAGTGCTTTCTCGGGGCTAGGGGAGACCCAGTACTTC
TRBV29-1	TRBJ1-1	.	TRBD1	CSASRGQRAFF	TGCAGCGCGAGCAGGGGGCAGCGAGCTTTCTTT
TRBV5-1	TRBJ2-1	few	TRBD1	CASSVRQGAEASFF	TGCGCCAGCAGCGTGCGACAGGGGGCGGAGGCCTCATTCTTC
TRBV5-1	TRBJ2-7	.	TRBD2	CASSLGLAGHYEQYF	TGCGCCAGCAGCTTAGGACTAGCGGGGCACTACGAGCAGTACTTC
TRBV29-1	TRBJ2-2	.	.	CSVRRDPNTGELFF	TGCAGCGTTCGTCGCGATCCGAACACCGGGGAGCTGTTTTTT
TRBV9	TRBJ2-3	few	.	CASSASYPDTQYF	TGTGCCAGCAGCGCCTCGTATCCAGATACGCAGTATTTT
TRBV4-3	TRBJ2-5	.	.	CASSQGQNHETQYF	TGCGCCAGCAGCCAAGGACAAAATCACGAGACCCAGTACTTC
TRBV7-9	TRBJ1-1	.	.	CASISGIANTEAFF	TGTGCCAGCATCAGCGGGATTGCGAACACTGAAGCTTTCTTT
TRBV7-9	TRBJ2-5	.	.	CATNPGNQETQYF	TGTGCCACAAACCCCGGGAATCAAGAGACCCAGTACTTC
TRBV29-1	TRBJ2-1	.	TRBD2	CSVGLADHNEQFF	TGCAGCGTGGGACTAGCGGACCACAATGAGCAGTTCTTC
TRBV23-1	TRBJ2-5	few	.	CASSQSWSQETQYF	TGCGCCAGCAGTCAATCGTGGTCCCAAGAGACCCAGTACTTC
TRBV5-1	TRBJ2-7	.	.	CASSLEGSAEQYF	TGCGCCAGCAGCTTGGAAGGGTCCGCCGAGCAGTACTTC
TRBV4-1	TRBJ2-1	.	TRBD1	CASSHTGTGHNEQFF	TGCGCCAGCAGTCATACCGGGACAGGACACAATGAGCAGTTCTTC
TRBV13	TRBJ1-6	.	.	CASTESSYNSPLHF	TGTGCCAGCACCGAGAGCTCCTATAATTCACCCCTCCACTTT
TRBV7-2	TRBJ2-3	once	.	CASSLEGWDTQYF	TGTGCCAGCAGCTTAGAGGGGTGGGATACGCAGTATTTT
TRBV30	TRBJ2-5	.	TRBD1	CAWRPGQGAWETQYF	TGTGCCTGGAGACCAGGACAGGGGGCATGGGAGACCCAGTACTTC
TRBV29-1	TRBJ1-1	few	.	CSVSQRGTEAFF	TGCAGCGTTTCCCAGAGGGGTACTGAAGCTTTCTTT
TRBV9	TRBJ1-5	.	.	CASSVGDSPNQPQHF	TGTGCCAGCAGCGTAGGAGACAGCCCCAATCAGCCCCAGCATTTT
TRBV6-5	TRBJ2-6	once	.	CASSYGVSGANVLTF	TGTGCCAGCAGTTATGGGGTCTCTGGGGCCAACGTCCTGACTTTC
TRBV30	TRBJ1-1	.	TRBD1	CAWKTGDTSLNTEAFF	TGTGCCTGGAAGACAGGGGACACTTCCCTGAACACTGAAGCTTTCTTT
TRBV6-6	TRBJ1-6	.	.	CASSFRNNSPLHF	TGTGCCAGCAGTTTCAGGAATAATTCACCCCTCCACTTT
TRBV25-1	TRBJ2-6	.	.	CASSEWVISGANVLTF	TGTGCCAGCAGTGAATGGGTGATCTCCGGGGCCAACGTCCTGACTTTC
TRBV30	TRBJ1-5	few	TRBD1	CAWSRGQGASWFSNQPQHF	TGTGCCTGGAGTCGCGGACAGGGGGCATCGTGGTTTAGCAATCAGCCCCAGCATTTT
TRBV28	TRBJ1-2	.	.	CASSTITGNYGYTF	TGTGCCAGCAGTACAATTACAGGGAACTATGGCTACACCTTC
TRBV29-1	TRBJ2-1	.	.	CSVALAIRYNEQFF	TGCAGCGTTGCCCTAGCAATAAGGTACAATGAGCAGTTCTTC
TRBV7-9	TRBJ1-5	few	.	CASSLGQASNQPQHF	TGTGCCAGCAGCCTCGGACAAGCTAGCAATCAGCCCCAGCATTTT
TRBV27	TRBJ2-1	.	.	CASSFGRPLGNEQFF	TGTGCCAGCAGTTTCGGTAGGCCGTTGGGAAATGAGCAGTTCTTC
TRBV29-1	TRBJ2-7	few	TRBD2	CSVRSGGYEQYF	TGCAGCGTGCGTAGCGGGGGATACGAGCAGTACTTC
TRBV7-9	TRBJ2-5	.	.	CASSLGQSRETQYF	TGTGCCAGCAGCCTGGGGCAGAGTAGGGAGACCCAGTACTTC
TRBV29-1	TRBJ2-1	few	TRBD2	CSVGSSGGPGEQFF	TGCAGCGTTGGGTCTAGCGGGGGGCCGGGAGAGCAGTTCTTC
TRBV5-1	TRBJ2-1	.	.	CASSLYLLTHNEQFF	TGCGCCAGCAGCTTGTACTTACTAACCCACAATGAGCAGTTCTTC
TRBV29-1	TRBJ1-4	few	.	CSVISYEKLFF	TGCAGCGTTATCTCGTATGAAAAACTGTTTTTT
TRBV19	TRBJ2-1	.	.	CASSITGSRFNEQFF	TGTGCCAGTAGTATTACAGGGTCTCGGTTCAATGAGCAGTTCTTC
TRBV9	TRBJ2-3	once	.	CASTKAQGTDTQYF	TGTGCCAGCACGAAAGCACAAGGCACAGATACGCAGTATTTT
TRBV7-2	TRBJ1-4	.	.	CASSLLNEKLFF	TGTGCCAGCAGCTTACTAAATGAAAAACTGTTTTTT
TRBV30	TRBJ1-2	.	.	CAWSTRAVYGYTF	TGTGCCTGGAGTACCAGGGCAGTCTATGGCTACACCTTC
TRBV4-1	TRBJ2-3	.	TRBD1	CASSRPGQGNNTQYF	TGCGCCAGCAGCCGACCGGGACAGGGGAACAATACGCAGTATTTT
TRBV23-1	TRBJ1-4	.	.	CASSPRGNEKLFF	TGCGCCAGCAGCCCCCGGGGGAATGAAAAACTGTTTTTT
TRBV7-9	TRBJ2-3	.	TRBD2	CASSLASGGTDTQYF	TGTGCCAGCAGCTTAGCTAGCGGGGGCACAGATACGCAGTATTTT
TRBV29-1	TRBJ2-5	few	.	CSVGETQYF	TGCAGCGTTGGTGAGACCCAGTACTTC